This paragraph reports one T cell receptor (beta chain). Primers for the PCR totalled 60 Vbeta and 13 Jbeta. Profiling relied on immunoSEQ multiplex PCR, and the TCRdb table lists in-frame clones only, not all of them. This sample yields 150,000 to 200,000 clones, of which 62% are seen a single time; over 2.5% belongs to the top ten. The sample belongs to a study of cytomegalovirus exposure and HLA in healthy donors. Germline V gene sequence: CDR1 SNHLY, CDR2 FYNNEI. The V segment lost 5 bases and the J segment 3 bases; nucleotides outside the gene matches: 6. The CDR3 contains 15 residues. The sequenced material came from PBMCs. This sequence joins TRBV2 and TRBJ2-5, with 10 bases aligning to TRBD2. This receptor was identified in a middle-aged man in good health and CMV-seronegative. CDR3 sequence: CASSPSGRGEETQYF. DNA for the CDR3: TGTGCCAGCAGTCCTAGCGGGAGAGGGGAAGAGACCCAGTACTTC. Full variable domain (missing parts from reference TRBV2 and TRBJ2-5): EPEVTQTPSHQVTQMGQEVILRCVPISNHLYFYWYRQILGQKVEFLVSFYNNEISEKSEIFDDQFSVERPDGSNFTLKIRSTKLEDSAMYFCASSPSGRGEETQYFGPGTRLLVL.